This T cell receptor beta chain derives from a study of beta chain features in type 1 diabetes. Investigators reverse transcribed all isolated RNA, so they sequenced expressed TCRB transcripts. The assay was immunoSEQ multiplex PCR, and TCRdb's table has in-frame clones only and misses some. The sample carries 140,000 to 150,000 clones, roughly 48% recorded once. The J segment lost 6 bases and the V segment lost 0 bases, leaving 7 bases of the junction unmatched. Germline V gene data show CDR1 as SGHNT and CDR2 as YYREEE (reference sequence). CDR3 length equals 17 residues. The chain carries TRBV5-4 and TRBJ2-1; 12 nucleotides agree with TRBD2. The TCR sequence derives from a man between 18 and 35 years old in good health. The specimen sequenced was Tregs from blood. The CDR3 loop is CASSLASGRASINEQFF. The CDR3 bases are TGTGCCAGCAGCTTGGCTAGCGGGAGGGCTAGTATCAATGAGCAGTTCTTC.